These 5 T cell receptor beta chains originate from one sample sequenced in a study of chemoradiotherapy in HPV16-positive cancers. The method was immunoSEQ multiplex PCR; TCRdb's version includes in-frame clones alone and lacks a portion of them. The top ten clones hold approximately 3.8% of a sample with thousands of clones, more than 85% of them seen once. Material: tumor tissue, obtained from a patient who underwent chemoradiotherapy. These TCRs come from a human donor with HPV-associated anogenital cancer.

The chain carries TRBV28 and TRBJ1-4, with 11 bases aligning to TRBD1. The junction had 5 bases not matched to a gene; V was cut back by 8 bases and J by 3 bases. This CDR3 is built from 15 residues. Germline V lookup: CDR1 MDHEN, CDR2 SYDVKM. For the CDR3, the DNA is TGTGCCAGCCGGGACAGGGGGTGGGCTAATGAAAAACTGTTTTTT. The encoded protein is CASRDRGWANEKLFF.

With respect to this clone: The identical CDR3 is also encoded by other nucleotide sequences in the sample. The chain combines TRBV4-3 with TRBJ1-1; D is unresolved. Germline-derived CDR1 and CDR2 are LGHNA and YSLEER. The CDR3 runs 13 residues. With 1 base removed from V and 5 bases from J, the gap between germline ends came to 8 bases. The CDR3 region has the DNA TGCGCCAGCAGCCAAGCTCCGGGTACTGAAGCTTTCTTT. Translating gives CASSQAPGTEAFF.

The V call is TRBV4-1, the J call TRBJ2-5; TRBD1 or TRBD2 may be the D gene (5 bases each). Germline assignment: CDR1 MGHRA and CDR2 YSYEKL. The CDR3 has 12 amino acids. V lost 9 bases, J lost 5 bases, and 13 bases lay in between. For the CDR3, the DNA is TGCGCCAGTTCGGGGCTCCCTGAGACCCAGTACTTC. The encoded protein is CASSGLPETQYF.

V is TRBV5-1 and J is TRBJ2-5, with TRBD1 identical over 11 bases. The CDR3 length is 17 residues. Germline CDR1 is SGHRS and CDR2 is YFSETQ. Trimming cost V 4 bases and J 4 bases; bases outside gene matches: 12. In DNA, the CDR3 is TGCGCCAGCAGCCTTCGACCTGGGACAGGGGGGGGAGAGACCCAGTACTTC. Translated: CASSLRPGTGGGETQYF.

CDR3 protein: CSVSKAGNTDTQYF. The CDR3 nucleotides are TGCAGCGTTTCAAAGGCTGGGAACACAGATACGCAGTATTTT. J is TRBJ2-3 and V is TRBV29-1; D uncertain. The germline V and J ends were trimmed by 5 bases and 2 bases, with 14 bases remaining between them. The CDR3 sequence is 14 residues long. CDR1 is SQVTM and CDR2 is ANQGSEA in the germline V gene.